This T cell receptor (beta chain) stems from a study of cytomegalovirus exposure and HLA in healthy donors. Study-level findings and limits: Earlier analysis looked at TCR beta V segments, and most were productive about 90% or about 30% of the time. Information on immune exposure was restricted to one variable (CMV serostatus).

V was trimmed by 0 bases and J by 1 base, leaving 7 bases between them. Per the germline V gene, CDR1 is SGHRS and CDR2 is YFSETQ. The CDR3 covers 14 residues. This clone was observed a few times. Its antigen remains unknown. Primers for the PCR totalled 60 Vbeta and 13 Jbeta. The data were produced by immunoSEQ multiplex PCR, yet TCRdb's version contains in-frame clones alone and is incomplete. The sample yields 150,000 to 200,000 clones, 79% seen once. The sequencing sample was made of PBMCs. V is TRBV5-1 and J is TRBJ1-1; D may be TRBD1 (6 bases). The receptor's source is a woman aged 40 to 49 in good health and CMV-seronegative. The CDR3 sequence: CASSLARGNTEAFF. The CDR3 nucleotides are TGCGCCAGCAGCTTGGCCAGGGGGAACACTGAAGCTTTCTTT. The complete variable domain, with remaining parts taken from reference TRBV5-1 and TRBJ1-1, reads KAGVTQTPRYLIKTRGQQVTLSCSPISGHRSVSWYQQTPGQGLQFLFEYFSETQRNKGNFPGRFSGRQFSNSRSEMNVSTLELGDSALYLCASSLARGNTEAFFGQGTRLTVV.